Following are 5 T cell receptor beta chains from one sample sequenced in a study of T cell changes during pregnancy in multiple sclerosis (dated by TCRdb to between 2017 and 2020). To prepare the library, the immunoSEQ multiplex PCR assay was applied. TCRdb re-hosts the immuneACCESS table, in-frame sequences only. Its copies lack some clones; in the studies checked, an unresolved V gene accounts for under half of them, and the cause for the rest is not known. In this sample the table shows some 60,000 clones, 88% of which occur a single time. The leading ten clones occupy roughly 0.4% of the sample. This sample comprised CD4+ T cells from peripheral blood mononuclear cells, obtained in the third trimester of pregnancy. Source of these receptors: a female donor with multiple sclerosis, enrolled in a pregnancy study.

The chain couples TRBV25-1 to TRBJ1-1; the D gene is possibly TRBD1 (6 bases). With 0 bases removed from V and 8 bases from J, the gap between germline ends came to 19 bases. The CDR3 runs 16 residues. Germline V CDR1 and CDR2: MGHDK, SYGVNS. The CDR3 sequence is CASSEYRQGTTAEAFF. The CDR3 nucleotides read TGTGCCAGCAGTGAATATCGGCAGGGGACTACCGCGGAAGCTTTCTTT. The whole variable domain, filled in from reference TRBV25-1 and TRBJ1-1, reads EADIYQTPRYLVIGTGKKITLECSQTMGHDKMYWYQQDPGMELHLIHYSYGVNSTEKGDLSSESTVSRIRTEHFPLTLESARPSHTSQYLCASSEYRQGTTAEAFFGQGTRLTVV.

J is TRBJ2-3 and V is TRBV19; the match to TRBD2 covers 10 bases. Germline V CDR1 and CDR2: LNHDA, SQIVND (reference sequence). The trim removed 1 base at V and 8 bases at J, leaving 6 bases unmatched. CDR3 length: 15 amino acids. CDR3 amino acids: CASSIGDSGGPTQYF. CDR3 nucleotide sequence: TGTGCCAGTAGTATAGGCGATAGCGGGGGGCCTACGCAGTATTTT.

The J gene is TRBJ2-3, the V gene TRBV5-1; D ambiguous. From germline, CDR1 is SGHRS and CDR2 YFSETQ. The V end was cut by 0 bases, the J end by 2 bases, with 10 bases between. CDR3 length: 15 amino acids. CDR3 amino acids: CASSLEMADTDTQYF. The CDR3 DNA is TGCGCCAGCAGCTTGGAGATGGCCGACACAGATACGCAGTATTTT.

This clone has only one observation. This rearrangement joins TRBV7-9 to TRBJ2-1, with 7 bases lining up with TRBD2. The ends lost 0 bases at V and 1 base at J; junction bases unmatched: 3. Germline-derived CDR1 and CDR2 are SEHNR and FQNEAQ (reference sequence). CDR3 length: 16 residues. CDR3 amino acids: CASSLAAGVSYNEQFF. The CDR3 DNA follows: TGTGCCAGCAGCTTAGCGGCGGGAGTATCCTACAATGAGCAGTTCTTC.

The chain combines TRBV30 with TRBJ2-5; D not certain. V was clipped by 0 bases and J by 2 bases, with 7 bases between them. Germline loops: CDR1 GTSNPN, CDR2 SVGIG (reference sequence). CDR3 length: 13 amino acids. The CDR3 nucleotides are TGTGCCTGGAGTGTTGGCAGTCAAGAGACCCAGTACTTC. Its translation: CAWSVGSQETQYF.